The entry that follows covers one T cell receptor beta chain sequence. The data were taken from a study of blood T cell repertoires in COVID-19. Turning to the study itself: The United States, Italy and Spain supplied acute and convalescent COVID-19 samples. From T cells, B-cell-depleted T cells, or PBMCs came the material, which was cDNA or gDNA.

In the original workflow: Counts of nucleated cells, estimated from reference gene primer amplification, were obtained. TCRdb keeps only in-frame clones here, not all; method: immunoSEQ multiplex PCR. The V and J calls and the clone size are those of that table, but D and trimming were determined from the DNA. In the table there are under 200,000 clones, 85% to 90% of which are singletons. The germline V gene encodes CDR1 MRHNA and CDR2 SNTAGT. Trimming shortened V by 0 bases and J by 5 bases, and 7 bases separated the two germline ends. The CDR3 contains 13 residues. Sequenced: peripheral blood. V and J are TRBV6-4 and TRBJ1-1; no reliable D call. The origin of this receptor is a man in his late teens or twenties with active or convalescent COVID-19. The chain's CDR3 is CASSDSAGTEAFF. DNA of the CDR3: TGTGCCAGCAGTGACTCGGCGGGGACTGAAGCTTTCTTT.